One and the same sample provided the 15 T cell receptor beta chains below, sequenced in a study of blood T cells in healthy people across ages. A second PCR, run for about 6 to 11 cycles, used a sample-barcoded 5' primer plus a J-beta primer mix. TCRdb re-analysed the 5' RACE reads in MiXCR, keeping a single row per CDR3 protein. Altogether some 920,000 distinct CDR3 sequences are present, 51% being singletons, with the ten largest covering roughly 23%. Sequencing used blood. These receptors came from an older woman in good health.

Note on this clonotype: It is likely a read error, because the conserved phenylalanine at the end of the CDR3 is missing. CDR3 sequence: CSPSRGNTEAFV. CDR3 coding DNA: TGCAGTCCCAGTCGGGGTAACACTGAAGCTTTCGTT. V is TRBV20-1 and J is TRBJ1-1; D is unclear. The CDR3 is made up of 12 amino acids. CDR1 is DFQATT and CDR2 is SNEGSKA in the germline V gene (reference sequence). The germline V and J ends were trimmed by 8 bases and 2 bases, with 12 bases remaining between them.

This clonotype was counted many times. The gene calls are TRBV29-1 and TRBJ2-5; 12 nucleotides line up with TRBD2. The V gene end was trimmed by 7 bases and the J gene end by 4 bases; junction bases not matched to a gene: 7. Germline V gene data show CDR1 as SQVTM and CDR2 as ANQGSEA. The CDR3 consists of 14 residues. In DNA form, the CDR3 reads TGCAGCGCCCACTTGGGACTAGCGGGAGAGACCCAGTACTTC. This codes for CSAHLGLAGETQYF.

This clonotype was picked up one time. The rearrangement links TRBV18 to TRBJ2-3; 15 bases match TRBD2. The CDR3 extends over 16 amino acids. Germline values: CDR1 KGHSH, CDR2 LQKENI. The trim removed 4 bases at V and 4 bases at J, leaving 3 bases unmatched. The CDR3 protein is CASSRRTSGRADTQYF. DNA for the CDR3: TGTGCCAGCTCACGGAGGACTAGCGGGAGGGCAGATACGCAGTATTTT.

The chain employs TRBV27 and TRBJ2-7; 10 bases map to TRBD2. V lost 5 bases to trimming and J lost 2 bases; unmatched junction nucleotides: 9. This CDR3 has 16 residues. In germline, CDR1 is MNHEY, CDR2 SMNVEV (reference sequence). CDR3 in amino acids: CASSTLAGAFPYEQYF. For the CDR3, the DNA is TGTGCCAGCAGTACCCTAGCGGGAGCGTTTCCCTACGAGCAGTACTTC.

This clonotype has only a few counts. The CDR3 is CASSSHGTDTQYF. For the CDR3, the DNA is TGCGCCAGCAGCTCCCACGGCACAGATACGCAGTATTTT. V is TRBV5-1 and J is TRBJ2-3; D is uncertain. In germline, CDR1 is SGHRS, CDR2 YFSETQ. The CDR3 is 13 residues long. Trimming stripped 3 bases from V and 1 base from J, with 6 bases between. The full variable domain, completed using reference TRBV5-1 and TRBJ2-3, is KAGVTQTPRYLIKTRGQQVTLSCSPISGHRSVSWYQQTPGQGLQFLFEYFSETQRNKGNFPGRFSGRQFSNSRSEMNVSTLELGDSALYLCASSSHGTDTQYFGPGTRLTVL.

The chain recombines TRBV29-1 with TRBJ2-7, with 7 bases matching TRBD2. V lost 5 bases and J lost 2; bases outside the gene matches: 6. The CDR3 contains 13 residues. CDR1 and CDR2 from the germline V gene are SQVTM and ANQGSEA. Here the CDR3 reads CSVLAEATYEQYF. The CDR3 nucleotides read TGCAGCGTTCTAGCGGAGGCCACCTACGAGCAGTACTTC.

A few counts support this clonotype. The chain combines TRBV12-3 or TRBV12-4 with TRBJ2-1; 10 nucleotides line up with TRBD1. V shed 5 bases and J 7 bases; nucleotides not matched to a gene: 11. The CDR3 runs 16 residues. CDR3 nucleotides: TGTGCCAGCAGTCTCGCGACAGGGGGCTTCGCAAATGAGCAGTTCTTC. It is translated as CASSLATGGFANEQFF.

The chain is built from TRBV10-3 and TRBJ1-5; 8 bases match TRBD1. The germline gives CDR1 ENHRY, CDR2 SYGVKD. J lost 3 bases, V lost 10 bases, and 11 bases had no gene match. The CDR3 sequence is 15 residues long. The DNA of the CDR3 is TGTGCCACAAGTGGGGGGGGACAGGACAATCAGCCCCAGCATTTT. This encodes CATSGGGQDNQPQHF.

This clonotype was recorded a few times. V usage is TRBV6-5 and J usage is TRBJ2-7; TRBD1 matches at 7 bases. In germline, CDR1 is MNHEY, CDR2 SVGAGI. This CDR3 spans 13 amino acids. Germline trimming cut 5 bases from V and 6 bases from J; bases unmatched to any gene: 7. The CDR3 here is CASSLGTEGEQYF. CDR3 sequence (DNA): TGTGCCAGCAGTCTCGGGACAGAAGGCGAGCAGTACTTC.

This clonotype has just a few counts. The gene calls are TRBV16 and TRBJ1-1, with D maybe TRBD1 (5 bases). The V gene lost 1 base and the J gene lost 5 bases, with 11 bases spanning the gap. The CDR3 is 14 amino acids. The germline gives CDR1 KGHSY, CDR2 FQNENV. CDR3: CASSQWGGGTEAFF. The DNA for the CDR3 is TGTGCCAGCAGCCAATGGGGGGGAGGAACTGAAGCTTTCTTT.

The J gene is TRBJ2-5, the V gene TRBV15; D is perhaps TRBD2 (6 bases). In germline, CDR1 is LNHNV, CDR2 YYDKDF (reference sequence). This CDR3 is built from 15 residues. With 0 bases removed from V and 1 base from J, the gap between germline ends came to 9 bases. The CDR3 reads CATSREWTIQETQYF. The CDR3 nucleotides are TGTGCCACCAGCAGAGAGTGGACTATCCAAGAGACCCAGTACTTC.

This rearrangement joins TRBV11-3 to TRBJ2-3; TRBD2 is a possible D gene (6 bases). V lost 1 base and J 4 bases, leaving 12 bases between the germline ends. The CDR3 has 15 residues. CDR1 is SGHNT and CDR2 is YENEEA in the germline V gene. DNA of the CDR3: TGTGCCAGCAGCTTAGCGGGAGCGAGGGCAGATACGCAGTATTTT. Translation: CASSLAGARADTQYF.

The genes are TRBV3-1 and TRBJ1-6; D remains ambiguous. From germline, CDR1 is LGHDT and CDR2 YNNKEL (reference sequence). V was trimmed by 1 base and J by 6 bases, leaving 7 bases between them. CDR3 length: 14 amino acids. The CDR3 loop reads CASSQVEGNSPLHF. The CDR3 nucleotides are TGTGCCAGCAGCCAAGTGGAGGGTAATTCACCCCTCCACTTT.

The rearrangement links TRBV3-1 to TRBJ2-5; no firm D call. V was clipped by 3 bases and J by 0 bases, with 5 bases between them. This CDR3 has 13 residues. Germline V lookup: CDR1 LGHDT, CDR2 YNNKEL (reference sequence). As DNA, the CDR3 is TGTGCCAGCAGCCATAACAACCAAGAGACCCAGTACTTC. Amino acid sequence: CASSHNNQETQYF.

This clonotype was seen only a few times. This chain connects TRBV7-8 to TRBJ2-4; D is possibly TRBD2 (6 bases). This CDR3 spans 17 amino acids. Per the germline V gene, CDR1 is SGHVS and CDR2 is FQNEAQ. Deletions cut 1 base from V and 0 bases from J, with 13 bases between. The CDR3 sequence: CASSLVRRGSAKNIQYF. The CDR3 DNA reads TGTGCCAGCAGCTTAGTGAGGAGGGGTTCAGCCAAAAACATTCAGTACTTC. The full variable domain, completed using reference TRBV7-8 and TRBJ2-4, is GAGVSQSPRYKVAKRGQDVALRCDPISGHVSLFWYQQALGQGPEFLTYFQNEAQLDKSGLPSDRFFAERPEGSVSTLKIQRTQQEDSAVYLCASSLVRRGSAKNIQYFGAGTRLSVL.